Each of the 32 T cell receptor beta chains below was sequenced from the same sample in a study of OX40 agonist ivuxolimab in advanced cancers. The protocol was immunoSEQ multiplex PCR, while the TCRdb copy is restricted to in-frame clones and leaves out a portion. The sample holds about 44,000 clones, approximately 83% seen once. The sample here was CD4+ or CD8+ T cells sorted from blood, taken in a trial of the OX40 agonist ivuxolimab. These receptors originate from an adult with an advanced solid tumor such as melanoma, head and neck, liver or kidney cancer.

The V call is TRBV2, the J call TRBJ1-5; perhaps TRBD1 as D (6 bases). The CDR3 extends over 15 amino acids. Trimming pared 4 bases from V and 3 bases from J, leaving 13 bases between. CDR1 is SNHLY and CDR2 is FYNNEI in the germline V gene. CDR3 nucleotide sequence: TGTGCCAGCAGTGGAATGGACAGAGCCAATCAGCCCCAGCATTTT. Its translation is CASSGMDRANQPQHF.

Here the CDR3 reads CASSPDPGQKKETQYF. CDR3 in DNA: TGTGCCAGTAGTCCTGACCCGGGACAGAAAAAAGAGACCCAGTACTTC. V and J are TRBV19 and TRBJ2-5, with 7 bases lining up with TRBD1. V shed 5 bases and J 3 bases; nucleotides not matched to a gene: 12. Germline V CDR1 and CDR2: LNHDA, SQIVND (reference sequence). The CDR3 loop spans 16 amino acids.

J is TRBJ2-7 and V is TRBV10-3; 7 nucleotides match TRBD2. The CDR3 has 14 residues. The V segment lost 5 bases and the J segment 3 bases; nucleotides outside the gene matches: 7. Germline V gene sequence: CDR1 ENHRY, CDR2 SYGVKD. The CDR3 reads CAISRALAGYEQYF. The CDR3 DNA is TGTGCCATCAGTCGTGCTTTAGCGGGCTACGAGCAGTACTTC.

This chain connects TRBV7-8 to TRBJ2-7, with D hard to call. Trimming pared 1 base from V and 2 bases from J, leaving 9 bases between. The CDR3 consists of 14 residues. Germline V gene sequence: CDR1 SGHVS, CDR2 FQNEAQ. CDR3 nucleotide sequence: TGTGCCAGCAGCTTAGACGGTTCCCCCTACGAGCAGTACTTC. Amino acids: CASSLDGSPYEQYF.

The chain recombines TRBV2 with TRBJ1-2; a possible D gene is TRBD1 (6 bases). The germline V and J ends were trimmed by 6 bases and 4 bases, with 9 bases remaining between them. The CDR3 is 12 amino acids. The germline CDR1 and CDR2 sequences are SNHLY and FYNNEI. The CDR3 protein is CASSTGPYGYTF. The DNA of the CDR3 is TGTGCCAGCAGCACAGGGCCCTATGGCTACACCTTC.

V and J are TRBV2 and TRBJ2-5; no firm D call. The CDR3 spans 13 residues. In germline, CDR1 is SNHLY, CDR2 FYNNEI. V lost 7 bases, J lost 4 bases, and 13 bases lay in between. DNA for the CDR3: TGTGCCAGCACGCGAGATTCGACAGAGACCCAGTACTTC. Translating it yields CASTRDSTETQYF.

This rearrangement joins TRBV18 to TRBJ1-4; no clear D gene. In germline, CDR1 is KGHSH, CDR2 LQKENI. With 3 bases removed from V and 2 bases from J, the gap between germline ends came to 7 bases. This CDR3 comprises 14 residues. The CDR3 protein is CASSPETTNEKLFF. The CDR3 region has the DNA TGTGCCAGCTCACCGGAGACTACTAATGAAAAACTGTTTTTT.

The chain has TRBV11-2 and TRBJ2-1; no definite D call. The germline gives CDR1 SGHAT, CDR2 FQNNGV. Trimming removed 6 bases from V and 4 bases from J, with 13 bases in between. The CDR3 is 14 amino acids. The CDR3 spells CASRTLTDYNEQFF. As DNA, the CDR3 is TGTGCCAGCAGAACACTTACGGATTACAATGAGCAGTTCTTC.

The chain is built from TRBV18 and TRBJ2-1; maybe TRBD1 (6 bases). Germline assignment: CDR1 KGHSH and CDR2 LQKENI. V dropped 3 bases and J dropped 3 bases, with 12 bases sitting between them. This CDR3 region has 15 residues. The CDR3 is CASSPRTEGYNEQFF. The CDR3 DNA reads as TGTGCCAGCTCACCCCGGACAGAGGGCTACAATGAGCAGTTCTTC.

V gene TRBV15 combines with J gene TRBJ2-2; D gene unclear. CDR1 is LNHNV, CDR2 YYDKDF, per germline (reference sequence). Deletions cut 5 bases from V and 0 bases from J, with 13 bases between. The length of the CDR3 is 16 residues. The CDR3 is CATSLTWVANTGELFF. The CDR3 bases are TGTGCCACCAGCCTTACTTGGGTCGCGAACACCGGGGAGCTGTTTTTT.

The chain combines TRBV10-3 with TRBJ1-4; 9 bases align to TRBD1. The CDR3 length is 14 residues. The V gene end was trimmed by 10 bases and the J gene end by 2 bases; junction bases not matched to a gene: 5. Germline CDR1 ENHRY, CDR2 SYGVKD. This CDR3 is CATKQGATNEKLFF. The CDR3 DNA reads as TGTGCCACCAAACAGGGGGCCACTAATGAAAAACTGTTTTTT.

This chain uses TRBV29-1 with TRBJ2-1; D is unclear. The CDR3 loop spans 12 amino acids. V gave up 4 bases and J gave up 4 bases, with 8 bases separating them. Germline V CDR1 and CDR2: SQVTM, ANQGSEA. This CDR3 reads CSVVGVYNEQFF. The CDR3 coding sequence is TGCAGCGTTGTAGGTGTGTACAATGAGCAGTTCTTC.

V and J are TRBV30 and TRBJ1-6, with no clear D. V lost 5 bases and J 7 bases, leaving 12 bases between the germline ends. Germline CDR1 is GTSNPN and CDR2 is SVGIG (reference sequence). The CDR3 is made up of 13 amino acids. The CDR3 DNA sequence: TGTGCCTGGGTCTCCCCGAGGAATTCACCCCTCCACTTT. The encoded protein is CAWVSPRNSPLHF.

This clone was picked up a small number of times. This chain connects TRBV7-9 to TRBJ1-2, with 10 bases that match TRBD1. V dropped 1 base and J dropped 6; count of bases not matched to a gene: 11. There are 17 residues in the CDR3. Germline CDR1 and CDR2: SEHNR and FQNEAQ (reference sequence). CDR3 in DNA: TGTGCCAGCAGCTTAGGGCTTCGGGACAGGGGAGTCAATGGCTACACCTTC. Residues: CASSLGLRDRGVNGYTF.

This clone was observed a single time. The rearrangement links TRBV6-1 to TRBJ2-7; 7 positions agree with TRBD1. The J segment lost 0 bases and the V segment lost 4 bases, leaving 3 bases of the junction unmatched. Germline CDR1 and CDR2: MNHNS and SASEGT. This CDR3 contains 14 residues. CDR3 region: CASSGQGYSYEQYF. In DNA form, the CDR3 reads TGTGCCAGCAGTGGACAGGGCTACTCCTACGAGCAGTACTTC.

This chain links TRBV19 with TRBJ1-6; tentatively, D is TRBD1 (5 bases). Germline V lookup: CDR1 LNHDA, CDR2 SQIVND (reference sequence). The V end was cut by 6 bases, the J end by 9 bases, with 15 bases between. The CDR3 covers 14 residues. Here the CDR3 reads CASSGTLGSSPLHF. The DNA of the CDR3 is TGTGCCAGTAGCGGGACTTTAGGGAGTTCACCCCTCCACTTT.

The chain recombines TRBV5-1 with TRBJ1-3, with 7 nucleotides matching TRBD1. CDR1 is SGHRS and CDR2 is YFSETQ in the germline V gene. V gave up 5 bases and J gave up 6 bases; unmatched junction bases: 8. This CDR3 contains 14 residues. The CDR3 spells CASRREGAENTIYF. The CDR3, as DNA: TGCGCCAGCAGACGTGAGGGGGCGGAAAACACCATATATTTT.

In this sample, this clone turned up once. V is TRBV19 and J is TRBJ1-5; D perhaps matches TRBD1 (5 bases). The CDR3 consists of 15 residues. Trimming took off 7 bases at V and 8 bases at J, with 21 bases between the two ends. CDR1 and CDR2 (germline): LNHDA, SQIVND (reference sequence). CDR3 nucleotide sequence: TGTGCCAGTAAAATCCGGGACTATGAACCGGAGCCCCAGCATTTT. Amino acids: CASKIRDYEPEPQHF.

This chain uses TRBV6-1 with TRBJ1-3, with D perhaps matching TRBD1 (6 bases). The CDR3 extends over 14 amino acids. With 7 bases removed from V and 3 bases from J, the gap between germline ends came to 13 bases. Germline V CDR1 and CDR2: MNHNS, SASEGT. The CDR3 reads CASNLRGDGNTIYF. CDR3 DNA: TGTGCCAGCAACTTAAGGGGGGATGGAAACACCATATATTTT.

The chain recombines TRBV19 with TRBJ1-2; 8 bases agree with TRBD1. Germline V CDR1 and CDR2: LNHDA, SQIVND (reference sequence). CDR3 length equals 14 residues. V trimming: 6 bases; J trimming: 7 bases; junction bases outside the gene matches: 10. The CDR3 nucleotides are TGTGCCAGTAGGTCGACAGGGGAGCCCGCTGGCTACACCTTC. Its translation is CASRSTGEPAGYTF.

The gene calls are TRBV5-4 and TRBJ2-5; 10 bases align to TRBD2. V gave up 3 bases and J gave up 5 bases; unmatched junction bases: 7. Germline V gene lookup returns CDR1 SGHNT and CDR2 YYREEE (reference sequence). The CDR3 contains 15 residues. The CDR3 loop reads CASSSAGGTRETQYF. The CDR3 DNA is TGTGCCAGCAGCTCAGCGGGGGGGACGCGGGAGACCCAGTACTTC.

The CDR3 bases are TGTGCCAGCAGTCAAGGACAGGGGTCTTTCACTGAAGCTTTCTTT. As protein: CASSQGQGSFTEAFF. This chain links TRBV6-5 with TRBJ1-1, with 9 bases that match TRBD1. The length of the CDR3 is 15 residues. The germline CDR1 and CDR2 sequences are MNHEY and SVGAGI. J was trimmed by 4 bases and V by 5 bases; bases with no gene match: 8.

The chain employs TRBV12-5 and TRBJ1-1; D is unresolved. Trimming took 3 bases from V and 0 from J, leaving 11 bases between them. The CDR3 spans 15 residues. Germline-derived CDR1 and CDR2 are LGHNT and FRNRAP. DNA for the CDR3: TGTGCTAGTGGTTTCCGGACGGTCATGAACACTGAAGCTTTCTTT. It yields the protein CASGFRTVMNTEAFF.

The chain is built from TRBV19 and TRBJ1-5, with D maybe TRBD1 (6 bases). Trimming took off 5 bases at V and 0 bases at J, with 17 bases between the two ends. In germline, CDR1 is LNHDA, CDR2 SQIVND (reference sequence). The CDR3 is 17 residues long. The DNA for the CDR3 is TGTGCCAGTAGTCGACGGACAGCTGGCTATAGCAATCAGCCCCAGCATTTT. Amino acid sequence: CASSRRTAGYSNQPQHF.

With respect to this clone: Germline and junction disagree at one end, which may indicate a read error. The genes are TRBV7-9 and TRBJ2-1, with 15 bases fitting TRBD2. Germline-derived CDR1 and CDR2 are SEHNR and FQNEAQ (reference sequence). This CDR3 is built from 14 residues. Here the CDR3 DNA reads TGTGCCGGCAGCTTAGGACTAGCGGGAGGGGGGCAGTTCTTC. Amino acids: CAGSLGLAGGGQFF.

The J gene is TRBJ1-1, the V gene TRBV7-8; TRBD1 agrees at 10 bases. This CDR3 is 15 amino acids long. Germline-derived CDR1 and CDR2 are SGHVS and FQNEAQ. V trimming: 5 bases; J trimming: 3 bases; junction bases outside the gene matches: 6. The DNA for the CDR3 is TGTGCCAGCAGCGTACCGGGACAGGGGTACACTGAAGCTTTCTTT. It yields the protein CASSVPGQGYTEAFF.

The chain has TRBV18 and TRBJ1-4; no definite D call. The CDR3 runs to 15 residues. V lost 3 bases to trimming and J lost 5 bases, with 13 bases between them. Germline V gene sequence: CDR1 KGHSH, CDR2 LQKENI. CDR3 residues: CASSPSGNPNEKLFF. As DNA, the CDR3 is TGTGCCAGCTCACCGTCGGGGAACCCGAATGAAAAACTGTTTTTT.

V and J are TRBV4-1 and TRBJ2-7; D is perhaps TRBD1 or TRBD2 (5 bases each). Per germline, CDR1 MGHRA and CDR2 YSYEKL. The CDR3 is 16 residues long. Deletions cut 0 bases from V and 7 bases from J, with 19 bases between. This CDR3 is CASSQEGVSGPGEQYF. The CDR3 DNA reads TGCGCCAGCAGCCAAGAGGGGGTCAGCGGCCCCGGGGAGCAGTACTTC.

V and J are TRBV7-9 and TRBJ2-1, with D unresolved. The CDR3 covers 19 residues. Germline V gives CDR1 SEHNR, CDR2 FQNEAQ (reference sequence). V lost 1 base to trimming and J lost 0 bases, with 19 bases between them. The CDR3 is CASSLGQPFRDSSYNEQFF. For the CDR3, the DNA is TGTGCCAGCAGCTTAGGGCAGCCCTTTCGCGATAGCTCCTACAATGAGCAGTTCTTC.

This chain uses TRBV11-1 with TRBJ1-1; 12 bases agree with TRBD1. The CDR3 totals 16 residues. Germline assignment: CDR1 SGHAT and CDR2 FQDESV (reference sequence). The junction had 7 bases not matched to a gene; V was cut back by 3 bases and J by 5 bases. CDR3 residues: CASSFGTGGGSTEAFF. The CDR3 nucleotides are TGTGCCAGCAGCTTTGGGACAGGGGGCGGATCGACTGAAGCTTTCTTT.

The V and J genes are TRBV5-5 and TRBJ1-2; a possible D gene is TRBD1 (5 bases). With 3 bases removed from V and 6 bases from J, the gap between germline ends came to 12 bases. Germline CDR1 is SGHKS and CDR2 is YYEKEE (reference sequence). The CDR3 runs 13 residues. The DNA for the CDR3 is TGTGCCAGCAGCTCCCAGGGCAGAGATGGCTACACCTTC. Amino acid sequence: CASSSQGRDGYTF.

This chain uses TRBV28 with TRBJ2-4; 7 positions match TRBD2. Germline trimming cut 3 bases from V and 1 base from J; bases unmatched to any gene: 27. Per germline, CDR1 MDHEN and CDR2 SYDVKM. The CDR3 spans 23 residues. CDR3 amino acids: CASSFSYSGMGLSQNWAKNIQYF. CDR3 bases: TGTGCCAGCAGTTTTAGCTACAGCGGGATGGGGTTAAGCCAAAATTGGGCCAAAAACATTCAGTACTTC. Full variable domain (remainder filled in from reference TRBV28 and TRBJ2-4): DVKVTQSSRYLVKRTGEKVFLECVQDMDHENMFWYRQDPGLGLRLIYFSYDVKMKEKGDIPEGYSVSREKKERFSLILESASTNQTSMYLCASSFSYSGMGLSQNWAKNIQYFGAGTRLSVL.